One sample yielded the 25 T cell receptor beta chains listed below, sequenced in a study of OX40 agonist ivuxolimab in advanced cancers. The assay was immunoSEQ multiplex PCR, and TCRdb's table has in-frame clones only and misses some. The table lists around 62,000 clones, around nine tenths of them singletons. The sample in question was CD4+ or CD8+ T cells sorted from blood, obtained in a trial of the OX40 agonist ivuxolimab. The source of these receptors is an adult with an advanced solid tumor such as melanoma, head and neck, liver or kidney cancer.

This clone appeared a few times. The chain employs TRBV10-3 and TRBJ1-2, with 8 positions matching TRBD1. The V segment lost 1 base and the J segment 4 bases; nucleotides outside the gene matches: 2. Germline-derived CDR1 and CDR2 are ENHRY and SYGVKD. CDR3 length: 14 amino acids. CDR3 region: CAISELGTGYGYTF. In DNA, the CDR3 is TGTGCCATCAGTGAGTTAGGGACAGGCTATGGCTACACCTTC.

This clone has more than one count but fewer than ten. The chain is built from TRBV6-1 and TRBJ2-6, with 9 bases that match TRBD1. This CDR3 contains 17 residues. Germline lookup yields CDR1 MNHNS and CDR2 SASEGT. Trimming took 4 bases from V and 0 from J; bases not matched to a gene: 4. Written as DNA, the CDR3 is TGTGCCAGCAGTGGACAGGGGGTTCACTCTGGGGCCAACGTCCTGACTTTC. Its protein product is CASSGQGVHSGANVLTF.

The rearrangement uses TRBV6-6 and TRBJ2-1; 11 bases map to TRBD1. The V and J ends lost 6 bases and 7 bases, in that order; junction bases with no gene match: 8. The germline V gene encodes CDR1 MNHNY and CDR2 SVGAGI (reference sequence). CDR3 length: 15 amino acids. The CDR3 reads CASRPWTGGENEQFF. CDR3 nucleotides: TGTGCCAGCAGACCATGGACAGGGGGCGAGAATGAGCAGTTCTTC.

This chain links TRBV5-1 with TRBJ1-4, with D unresolved. CDR3 length: 15 amino acids. From germline, CDR1 is SGHRS and CDR2 YFSETQ. Trimming stripped 1 base from V and 2 bases from J, with 9 bases between. CDR3 loop: CASSLISSTNEKLFF. The DNA for the CDR3 is TGCGCCAGCAGCTTGATTTCCAGCACTAATGAAAAACTGTTTTTT.

This chain uses TRBV28 with TRBJ1-4, with D perhaps TRBD1 (6 bases). This CDR3 spans 14 amino acids. Germline values: CDR1 MDHEN, CDR2 SYDVKM. The V end lost 9 bases, the J end lost 4 bases, and 15 bases lay between the germline ends. CDR3 residues: CASKSGQINEKLFF. CDR3 DNA sequence: TGTGCCAGTAAATCCGGACAGATTAATGAAAAACTGTTTTTT. The whole variable domain, remainder taken from reference TRBV28 and TRBJ1-4, is DVKVTQSSRYLVKRTGEKVFLECVQDMDHENMFWYRQDPGLGLRLIYFSYDVKMKEKGDIPEGYSVSREKKERFSLILESASTNQTSMYLCASKSGQINEKLFFGSGTQLSVL.

The chain uses TRBV6-5 and TRBJ2-3; D gene unclear. V lost 8 bases and J 0 bases, leaving 12 bases between the germline ends. This CDR3 spans 14 amino acids. Germline V gives CDR1 MNHEY, CDR2 SVGAGI. In DNA form, the CDR3 reads TGTGCCAGCGGTAGCAGCTCTAGCACAGATACGCAGTATTTT. As protein: CASGSSSSTDTQYF.

The rearrangement links TRBV2 to TRBJ1-5, with D possibly TRBD1 on 6 matching bases. The CDR3 has 13 amino acids. CDR1 is SNHLY, CDR2 FYNNEI, per germline. Deletions cut 7 bases from V and 1 base from J, with 8 bases between. CDR3 DNA: TGTGCCAGCACAGGGGAAAGCAATCAGCCCCAGCATTTT. Translation: CASTGESNQPQHF.

V and J are TRBV7-2 and TRBJ1-2; D gene uncertain. There are 16 residues in the CDR3. Trimming took 0 bases from V and 1 from J, leaving 12 bases between them. From germline, CDR1 is SGHTA and CDR2 FQGNSA. CDR3 sequence: CASSLALGSLNYGYTF. The DNA of the CDR3 is TGTGCCAGCAGCTTAGCGCTTGGCAGCCTTAACTATGGCTACACCTTC.

V and J are TRBV27 and TRBJ2-1; a possible D gene is TRBD1 (5 bases). V shed 7 bases and J shed 6 bases, with 13 bases lying between them. The CDR3 consists of 13 residues. The germline V gene has CDR1 MNHEY and CDR2 SMNVEV (reference sequence). Here the CDR3 DNA reads TGTGCCAGCACAGGGTTAATCCCCAATGAGCAGTTCTTC. Translating it yields CASTGLIPNEQFF.

This clone came up once. The chain combines TRBV19 with TRBJ1-2, with D possibly matching TRBD1 (5 bases). The V end was cut by 4 bases, the J end by 4 bases, with 10 bases between. The CDR3 runs to 13 residues. Germline CDR1 and CDR2: LNHDA and SQIVND (reference sequence). CDR3 nucleotide sequence: TGTGCCAGTAGTAATCAGGGAGTCTATGGCTACACCTTC. Its protein product is CASSNQGVYGYTF.

V is TRBV28 and J is TRBJ1-5, with a weak D call TRBD1 (5 bases). This CDR3 is built from 14 residues. The V end was cut by 8 bases, the J end by 0 bases, with 11 bases between. Germline V CDR1 and CDR2: MDHEN, SYDVKM. CDR3 sequence reads: CASARGVSNQPQHF. The CDR3 coding sequence is TGTGCCAGCGCCAGAGGGGTTAGCAATCAGCCCCAGCATTTT.

The genes are TRBV6-6 and TRBJ2-3; 7 bases line up with TRBD2. With V trimmed by 0 bases and J by 8 bases, 11 bases remained unmatched. The CDR3 is 16 residues long. Germline-derived CDR1 and CDR2 are MNHNY and SVGAGI (reference sequence). The CDR3 bases are TGTGCCAGCAGTTACTCGGGGCTAGCGGTGCCACCTACGCAGTATTTT. Translation gives CASSYSGLAVPPTQYF.

The chain uses TRBV19 and TRBJ2-7; D perhaps matches TRBD2 (5 bases). This CDR3 spans 13 amino acids. Germline V gives CDR1 LNHDA, CDR2 SQIVND (reference sequence). Trimming shortened V by 3 bases and J by 2 bases, and 8 bases separated the two germline ends. The CDR3 here is CASSIHGTYEQYF. CDR3 sequence (DNA): TGTGCCAGTAGTATCCACGGGACCTACGAGCAGTACTTC.

The chain combines TRBV5-1 with TRBJ1-1, with D unclear. The CDR3 runs 13 residues. Germline V CDR1 and CDR2: SGHRS, YFSETQ. V shed 1 base and J shed 1 base, with 5 bases lying between them. The CDR3 spells CASSLMGNTEAFF. The DNA of the CDR3 is TGCGCCAGCAGCTTGATGGGGAACACTGAAGCTTTCTTT.

V usage is TRBV6-5 and J usage is TRBJ1-3, with D unclear. Germline V lookup: CDR1 MNHEY, CDR2 SVGAGI. There are 16 residues in the CDR3. V was trimmed by 3 bases and J by 4 bases, leaving 16 bases between them. In DNA form, the CDR3 reads TGTGCCAGCAGTTATCTCCGGACTGGTTCCGGAAACACCATATATTTT. Translation: CASSYLRTGSGNTIYF.

The chain employs TRBV10-1 and TRBJ2-2; D ambiguous. With 0 bases removed from V and 6 bases from J, the gap between germline ends came to 5 bases. This CDR3 has 13 amino acids. The V gene's germline CDR1 is WNHNN and CDR2 SYGVQD (reference sequence). The CDR3 protein is CASSESFPGELFF. CDR3 coding DNA: TGCGCCAGCAGTGAGTCGTTCCCCGGGGAGCTGTTTTTT.

This sequence joins TRBV28 and TRBJ1-1; no reliable D call. From germline, CDR1 is MDHEN and CDR2 SYDVKM. The CDR3 totals 10 residues. Trimming stripped 5 bases from V and 6 bases from J, with 4 bases between. This CDR3 is CASSRSEAFF. The CDR3 DNA is TGTGCCAGCAGTCGGTCTGAAGCTTTCTTT.

V and J are TRBV10-2 and TRBJ2-7; tentatively, D is TRBD1 (6 bases). The CDR3 extends over 15 amino acids. The V end was cut by 6 bases, the J end by 4 bases, with 19 bases between. Per germline, CDR1 WSHSY and CDR2 SAAADI. The CDR3 sequence is CASSLRQATLYEQYF. DNA for the CDR3: TGCGCCAGCAGCCTTAGACAGGCCACACTTTACGAGCAGTACTTC.

The rearrangement links TRBV19 to TRBJ2-5; D remains ambiguous. The CDR3 runs to 13 residues. V lost 7 bases, J lost 7 bases, and 16 bases lay in between. Germline V gene sequence: CDR1 LNHDA, CDR2 SQIVND (reference sequence). The CDR3 spells CASTTPTFGTQYF. The CDR3 nucleotides read TGTGCCAGTACCACACCGACCTTCGGGACCCAGTACTTC.

CDR3 protein: CASSYGQGVEKLFF. CDR3 bases: TGTGCCAGCAGCTACGGACAGGGGGTTGAGAAACTGTTTTTT. This chain connects TRBV11-2 to TRBJ1-4; 10 positions match TRBD1. This CDR3 has 14 residues. Germline CDR1 is SGHAT and CDR2 is FQNNGV. Unmatched junction bases numbered 7, after V lost 4 bases and J lost 11 bases.

This clone is a singleton in its sample. The V gene is TRBV28, the J gene TRBJ2-1; TRBD2 matches at 14 bases. This CDR3 has 16 amino acids. Germline loops: CDR1 MDHEN, CDR2 SYDVKM. Trimming removed 5 bases from V and 4 bases from J; junction bases left unmatched: 4. For the CDR3, the DNA is TGTGCCAGCAGTCCGGGGACTAGCGGGGGTTACAATGAGCAGTTCTTC. Protein: CASSPGTSGGYNEQFF. Full variable domain (missing parts from reference TRBV28 and TRBJ2-1): DVKVTQSSRYLVKRTGEKVFLECVQDMDHENMFWYRQDPGLGLRLIYFSYDVKMKEKGDIPEGYSVSREKKERFSLILESASTNQTSMYLCASSPGTSGGYNEQFFGPGTRLTVL.

The chain carries TRBV2 and TRBJ2-7, with a possible D match to TRBD1 (6 bases). Germline V gene lookup returns CDR1 SNHLY and CDR2 FYNNEI. The CDR3 has 12 amino acids. V was trimmed by 4 bases and J by 3 bases, leaving 7 bases between them. CDR3 residues: CASSGRGYEQYF. CDR3 DNA: TGTGCCAGCAGTGGCAGGGGCTACGAGCAGTACTTC.

The J gene is TRBJ2-3, the V gene TRBV10-1, with 14 positions matching TRBD2. The germline gives CDR1 WNHNN, CDR2 SYGVQD (reference sequence). With V trimmed by 4 bases and J by 11 bases, 11 bases remained unmatched. The CDR3 runs to 16 residues. CDR3 nucleotide sequence: TGCGCCAGCAGTGGGCCGACTAGCGGGAGGGCCTTCGGGCAGTATTTT. It codes for CASSGPTSGRAFGQYF.

The CDR3 spells CASSDSLAGGDEQYF. The CDR3 coding sequence is TGTGCCAGCAGTGATAGTCTAGCGGGAGGAGACGAGCAGTACTTC. The J gene is TRBJ2-7, the V gene TRBV25-1; 11 nucleotides agree with TRBD2. The CDR3 runs to 15 residues. J was trimmed by 5 bases and V by 3 bases; bases with no gene match: 6. Germline loops: CDR1 MGHDK, CDR2 SYGVNS.

V and J are TRBV2 and TRBJ1-4; no clear D gene. The CDR3 consists of 14 residues. Germline-derived CDR1 and CDR2 are SNHLY and FYNNEI. With 3 bases removed from V and 0 bases from J, the gap between germline ends came to 5 bases. The CDR3 DNA sequence: TGTGCCAGCAGTGAGGGATCAACTAATGAAAAACTGTTTTTT. Protein sequence: CASSEGSTNEKLFF.